The present TCR beta chain was sequenced within a study of blood T cells in healthy people across ages. Germline V gives CDR1 SGDLS, CDR2 YYNGEE. Trimming shortened V by 0 bases and J by 4 bases, and 11 bases separated the two germline ends. The CDR3 has 15 residues. Using a J-beta primer mix together with a sample-barcoded 5' primer, a second PCR was run for about 6 to 12 cycles. TCRdb processed the 5' RACE reads anew with MiXCR; each CDR3 protein has one entry. The table has approximately 830,000 distinct CDR3 sequences, around 62% seen once; the top ten hold about a quarter. Sequencing was done on a sample of blood. The chain uses TRBV9 and TRBJ2-1; D remains unclear. The clonotype comes from a man younger than 40 in good health. CDR3 region: CASSVGNAVYNEQFF. CDR3 DNA sequence: TGTGCCAGCAGCGTAGGCAATGCTGTGTACAATGAGCAGTTCTTC. Filled out from reference TRBV9 and TRBJ2-1, the complete variable domain reads DSGVTQTPKHLITATGQRVTLRCSPRSGDLSVYWYQQSLDQGLQFLIQYYNGEERAKGNILERFSAQQFPDLHSELNLSSLELGDSALYFCASSVGNAVYNEQFFGPGTRLTVL.